This TCR beta chain stems from a study of cytomegalovirus exposure and HLA in healthy donors. General study points: TCR beta sequences reportedly predicted the HLA-A and HLA-B alleles of most subjects accurately. In a later analysis, around 18,000 TCR beta sequences were associated with HLA alleles at 0.05 false discovery rate. The productive fraction for most TCR beta V segments was about 90% or about 30% in an earlier analysis.

V dropped 6 bases and J dropped 5; count of bases not matched to a gene: 11. Looked up from germline, CDR1 is SGHKS and CDR2 is YYEKEE (reference sequence). The CDR3 contains 14 residues. This clone showed up just a few times. Its antigen is as yet unknown. There were likely unrecorded immune exposures, though donors were nominally healthy when sampled. PCR employed 60 Vbeta and 13 Jbeta primers. The repertoire was sequenced with immunoSEQ multiplex PCR; TCRdb's copy has only in-frame clones and lacks some. The data show 150,000 to 200,000 clones, roughly 80% seen once. The receptor's source is a man aged 50 to 60 in good health and CMV-seropositive. The sequencing sample was made of PBMCs. V gene TRBV5-5 combines with J gene TRBJ2-7; 7 bases align to TRBD2. The CDR3 is CASTGGRGVDEQYF. The CDR3 DNA sequence: TGTGCCAGCACCGGGGGGAGGGGCGTAGACGAGCAGTACTTC.